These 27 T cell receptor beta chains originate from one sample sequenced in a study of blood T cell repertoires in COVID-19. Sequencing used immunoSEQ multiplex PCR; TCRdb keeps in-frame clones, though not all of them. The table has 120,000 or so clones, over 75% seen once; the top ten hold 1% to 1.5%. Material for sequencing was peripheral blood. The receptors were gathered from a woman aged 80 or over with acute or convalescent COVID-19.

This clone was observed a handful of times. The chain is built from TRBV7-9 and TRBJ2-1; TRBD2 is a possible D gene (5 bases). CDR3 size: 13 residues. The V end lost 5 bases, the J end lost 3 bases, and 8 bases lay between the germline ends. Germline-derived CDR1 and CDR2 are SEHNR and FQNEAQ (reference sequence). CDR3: CASSLGDYNEQFF. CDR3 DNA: TGTGCCAGCAGCCTGGGAGACTACAATGAGCAGTTCTTC. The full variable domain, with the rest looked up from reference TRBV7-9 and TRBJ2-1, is DTGVSQNPRHKITKRGQNVTFRCDPISEHNRLYWYRQTLGQGPEFLTYFQNEAQLEKSRLLSDRFSAERPKGSFSTLEIQRTEQGDSAMYLCASSLGDYNEQFFGPGTRLTVL.

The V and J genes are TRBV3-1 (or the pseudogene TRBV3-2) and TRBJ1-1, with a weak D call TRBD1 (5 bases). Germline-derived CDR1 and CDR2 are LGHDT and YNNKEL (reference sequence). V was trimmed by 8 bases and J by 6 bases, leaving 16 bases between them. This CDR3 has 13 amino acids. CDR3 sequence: CASSHRGGAEAFF. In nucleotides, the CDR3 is TGTGCCAGCTCGCATAGGGGAGGTGCTGAAGCTTTCTTT.

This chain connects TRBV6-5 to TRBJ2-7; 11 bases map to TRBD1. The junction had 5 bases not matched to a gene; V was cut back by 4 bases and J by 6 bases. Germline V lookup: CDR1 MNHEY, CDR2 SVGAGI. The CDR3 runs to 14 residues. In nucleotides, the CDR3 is TGTGCCAGCAGTTCCGGGACAGGGGGTGTCGAGCAGTACTTC. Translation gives CASSSGTGGVEQYF.

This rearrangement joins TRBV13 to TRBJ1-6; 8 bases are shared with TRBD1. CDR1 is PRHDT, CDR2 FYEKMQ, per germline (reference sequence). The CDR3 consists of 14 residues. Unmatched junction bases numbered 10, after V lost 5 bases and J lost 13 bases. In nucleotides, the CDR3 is TGTGCCAGCAGCAGCGGGACAGGCTTTGAGCCCCTCCACTTT. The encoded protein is CASSSGTGFEPLHF.

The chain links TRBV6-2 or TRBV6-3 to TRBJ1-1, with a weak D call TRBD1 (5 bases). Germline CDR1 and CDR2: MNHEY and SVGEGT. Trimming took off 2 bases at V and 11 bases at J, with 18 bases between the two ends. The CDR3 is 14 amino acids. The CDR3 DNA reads TGTGCCAGCAGTTACGCAGGTACAGGTTTATGGGCTTTCTTT. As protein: CASSYAGTGLWAFF.

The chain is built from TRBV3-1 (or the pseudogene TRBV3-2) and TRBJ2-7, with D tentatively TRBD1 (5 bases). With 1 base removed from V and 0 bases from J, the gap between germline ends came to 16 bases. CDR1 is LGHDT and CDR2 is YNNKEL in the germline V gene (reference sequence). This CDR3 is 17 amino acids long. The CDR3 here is CASSQGGPGIGSYEQYF. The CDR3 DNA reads TGTGCCAGCAGCCAAGGGGGTCCAGGGATAGGCTCCTACGAGCAGTACTTC.

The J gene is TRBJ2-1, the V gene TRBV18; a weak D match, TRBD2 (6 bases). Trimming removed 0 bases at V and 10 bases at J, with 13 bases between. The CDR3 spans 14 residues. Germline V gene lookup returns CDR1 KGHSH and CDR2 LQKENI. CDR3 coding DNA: TGTGCCAGCTCACCACCGTCGGGAGCCGGGGAGCAGTTCTTC. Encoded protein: CASSPPSGAGEQFF.

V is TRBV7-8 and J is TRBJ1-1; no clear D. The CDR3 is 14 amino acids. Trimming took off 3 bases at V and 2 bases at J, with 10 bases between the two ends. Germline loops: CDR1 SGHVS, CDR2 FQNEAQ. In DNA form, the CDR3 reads TGTGCCAGCAGCTTTCGCAGGTTCAACACTGAAGCTTTCTTT. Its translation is CASSFRRFNTEAFF.

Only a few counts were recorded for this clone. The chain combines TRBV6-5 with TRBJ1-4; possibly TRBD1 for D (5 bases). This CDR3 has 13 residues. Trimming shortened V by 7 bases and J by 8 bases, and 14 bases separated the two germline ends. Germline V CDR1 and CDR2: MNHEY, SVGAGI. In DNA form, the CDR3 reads TGTGCCAGCACCCAACAGACAGAAGAAAAACTGTTTTTT. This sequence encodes CASTQQTEEKLFF.

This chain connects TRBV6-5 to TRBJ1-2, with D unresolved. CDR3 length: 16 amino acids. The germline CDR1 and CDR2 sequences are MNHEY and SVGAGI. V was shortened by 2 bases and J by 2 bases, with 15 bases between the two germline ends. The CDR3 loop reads CASSYTPREGNYGYTF. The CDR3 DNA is TGTGCCAGCAGTTACACCCCAAGAGAGGGCAACTATGGCTACACCTTC.

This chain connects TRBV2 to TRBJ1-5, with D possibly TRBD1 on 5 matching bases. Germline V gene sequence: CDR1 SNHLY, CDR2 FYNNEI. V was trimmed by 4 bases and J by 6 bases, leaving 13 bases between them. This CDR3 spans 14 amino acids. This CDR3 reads CASSAEGRVQPQHF. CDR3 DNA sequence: TGTGCCAGCAGTGCGGAGGGCAGGGTTCAGCCCCAGCATTTT.

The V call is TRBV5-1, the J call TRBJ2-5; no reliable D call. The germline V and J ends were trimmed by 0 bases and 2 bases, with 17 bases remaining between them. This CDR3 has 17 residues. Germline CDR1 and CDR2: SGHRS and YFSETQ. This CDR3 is CASSLAVSSALQETQYF. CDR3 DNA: TGCGCCAGCAGCTTGGCGGTTAGTAGTGCCCTTCAAGAGACCCAGTACTTC.

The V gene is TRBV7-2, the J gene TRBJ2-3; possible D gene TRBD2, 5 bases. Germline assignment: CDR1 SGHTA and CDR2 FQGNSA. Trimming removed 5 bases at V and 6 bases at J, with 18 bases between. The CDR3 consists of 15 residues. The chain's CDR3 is CASSPGSGPGDTQYF. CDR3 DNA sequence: TGTGCCAGCAGCCCGGGGTCGGGCCCTGGGGATACGCAGTATTTT.

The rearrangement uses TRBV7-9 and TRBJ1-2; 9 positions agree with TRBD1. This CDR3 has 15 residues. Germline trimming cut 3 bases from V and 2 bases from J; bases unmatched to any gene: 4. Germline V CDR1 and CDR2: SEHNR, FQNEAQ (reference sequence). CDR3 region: CASSFTTGGNYGYTF. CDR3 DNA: TGTGCCAGCAGCTTCACGACAGGGGGAAACTATGGCTACACCTTC.

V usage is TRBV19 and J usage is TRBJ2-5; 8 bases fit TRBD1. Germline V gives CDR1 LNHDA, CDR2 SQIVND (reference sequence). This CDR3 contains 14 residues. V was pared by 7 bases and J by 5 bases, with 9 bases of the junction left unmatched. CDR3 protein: CASTKDRGSETQYF. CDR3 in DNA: TGTGCCAGTACCAAAGACAGGGGTAGCGAGACCCAGTACTTC. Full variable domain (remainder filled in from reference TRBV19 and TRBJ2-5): DGGITQSPKYLFRKEGQNVTLSCEQNLNHDAMYWYRQDPGQGLRLIYYSQIVNDFQKGDIAEGYSVSREKKESFPLTVTSAQKNPTAFYLCASTKDRGSETQYFGPGTRLLVL.

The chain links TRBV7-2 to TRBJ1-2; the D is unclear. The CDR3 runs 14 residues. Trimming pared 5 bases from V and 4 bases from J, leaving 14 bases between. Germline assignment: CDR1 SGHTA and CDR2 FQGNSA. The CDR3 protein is CASSPRGLFYGYTF. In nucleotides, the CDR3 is TGTGCCAGCAGCCCGCGAGGCTTGTTCTATGGCTACACCTTC.

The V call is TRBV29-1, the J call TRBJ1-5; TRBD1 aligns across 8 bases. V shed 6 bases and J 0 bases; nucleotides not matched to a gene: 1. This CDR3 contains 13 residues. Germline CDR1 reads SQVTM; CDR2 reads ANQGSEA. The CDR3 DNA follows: TGCAGCGTGGGGACAGGTAGCAATCAGCCCCAGCATTTT. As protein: CSVGTGSNQPQHF.

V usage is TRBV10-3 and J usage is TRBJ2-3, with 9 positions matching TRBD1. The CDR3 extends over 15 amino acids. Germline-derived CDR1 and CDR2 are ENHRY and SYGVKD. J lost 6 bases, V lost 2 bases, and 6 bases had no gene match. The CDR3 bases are TGTGCCATCAGTGAGCCCTACAGGGGGCGGGATACGCAGTATTTT. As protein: CAISEPYRGRDTQYF.

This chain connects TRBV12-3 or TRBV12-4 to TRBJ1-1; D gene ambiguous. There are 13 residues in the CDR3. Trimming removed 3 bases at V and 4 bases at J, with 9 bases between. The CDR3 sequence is CASSLDRSTEAFF. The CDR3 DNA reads TGTGCCAGCAGTTTGGATCGGAGCACTGAAGCTTTCTTT.

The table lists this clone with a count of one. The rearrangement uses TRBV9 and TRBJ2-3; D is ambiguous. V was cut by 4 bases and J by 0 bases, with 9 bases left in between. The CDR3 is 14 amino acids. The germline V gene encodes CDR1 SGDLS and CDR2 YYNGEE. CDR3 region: CASSRTASTDTQYF. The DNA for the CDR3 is TGTGCCAGCAGCCGCACAGCTAGCACAGATACGCAGTATTTT.

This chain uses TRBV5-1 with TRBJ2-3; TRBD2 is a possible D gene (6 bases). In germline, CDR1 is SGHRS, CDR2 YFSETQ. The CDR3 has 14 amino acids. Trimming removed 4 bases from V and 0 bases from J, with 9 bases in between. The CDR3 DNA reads TGCGCCAGCAGCCTTGGAGGGAGCACAGATACGCAGTATTTT. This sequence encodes CASSLGGSTDTQYF.

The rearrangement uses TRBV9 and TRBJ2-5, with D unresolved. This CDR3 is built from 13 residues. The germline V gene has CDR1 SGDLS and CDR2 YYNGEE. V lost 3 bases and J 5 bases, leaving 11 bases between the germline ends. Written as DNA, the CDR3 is TGTGCCAGCAGCGCCCGATTCGGGGAGACCCAGTACTTC. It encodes CASSARFGETQYF.

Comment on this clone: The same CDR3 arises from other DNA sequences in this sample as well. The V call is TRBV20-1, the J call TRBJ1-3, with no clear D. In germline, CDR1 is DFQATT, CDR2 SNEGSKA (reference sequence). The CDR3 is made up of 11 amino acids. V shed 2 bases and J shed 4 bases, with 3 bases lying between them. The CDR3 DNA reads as TGCAGTGCTAGACAGGGAAACACCATATATTTT. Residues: CSARQGNTIYF.

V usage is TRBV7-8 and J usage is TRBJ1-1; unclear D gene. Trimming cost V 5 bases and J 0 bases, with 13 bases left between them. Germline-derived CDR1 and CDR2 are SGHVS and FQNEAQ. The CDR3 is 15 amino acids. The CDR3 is CASSLTRLVNTEAFF. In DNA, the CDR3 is TGTGCCAGCAGCCTCACACGTCTCGTGAACACTGAAGCTTTCTTT.

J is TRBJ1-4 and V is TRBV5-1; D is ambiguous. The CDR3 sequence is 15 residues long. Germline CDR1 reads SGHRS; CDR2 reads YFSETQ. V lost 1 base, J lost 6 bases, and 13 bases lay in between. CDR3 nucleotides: TGCGCCAGCAGCTTGAGAGGGTTCGAGGATGAAAAACTGTTTTTT. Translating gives CASSLRGFEDEKLFF. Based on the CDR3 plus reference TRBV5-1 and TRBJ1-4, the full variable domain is KAGVTQTPRYLIKTRGQQVTLSCSPISGHRSVSWYQQTPGQGLQFLFEYFSETQRNKGNFPGRFSGRQFSNSRSEMNVSTLELGDSALYLCASSLRGFEDEKLFFGSGTQLSVL.

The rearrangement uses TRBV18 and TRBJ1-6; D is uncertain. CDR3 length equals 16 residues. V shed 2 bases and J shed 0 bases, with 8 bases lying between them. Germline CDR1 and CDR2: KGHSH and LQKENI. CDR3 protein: CASSPRTSSYNSPLHF. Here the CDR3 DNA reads TGTGCCAGCTCACCAAGAACATCCTCCTATAATTCACCCCTCCACTTT.

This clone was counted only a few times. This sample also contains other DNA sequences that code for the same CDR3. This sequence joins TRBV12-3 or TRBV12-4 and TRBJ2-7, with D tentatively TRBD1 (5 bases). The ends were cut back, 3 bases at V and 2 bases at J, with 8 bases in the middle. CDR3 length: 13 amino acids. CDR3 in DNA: TGTGCCAGCAGTTTGGGGCAGACCTACGAGCAGTACTTC. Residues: CASSLGQTYEQYF.